These 8 T cell receptor beta chains were sequenced from one sample in a study of blood T cell repertoires in COVID-19. TCRdb keeps only in-frame clones here, not all; method: immunoSEQ multiplex PCR. The sample yields roughly 250,000 clones, roughly 84% seen once. Sequencing input: peripheral blood. Receptors were obtained from a human donor in a cohort sampled during active COVID-19.

The chain links TRBV21-1 to TRBJ2-3; TRBD2 is the table's D call, not checked against the DNA. TRBV21-1 is recorded as a pseudogene. CDR3 length: 16 amino acids. CDR3 in amino acids: CASSNQTSDLTDTQYF. DNA for the CDR3: TGTGCCAGCAGCAACCAGACTAGCGACCTCACAGATACGCAGTATTTT.

The V call is TRBV5-1, the J call TRBJ2-7; possibly TRBD1 for D (6 bases). The CDR3 sequence is 13 residues long. The V gene's germline CDR1 is SGHRS and CDR2 YFSETQ. Trimming stripped 4 bases from V and 3 bases from J, with 11 bases between. CDR3 nucleotide sequence: TGCGCCAGCAGCAGGACAGACTTCTACGAGCAGTACTTC. This encodes CASSRTDFYEQYF.

The chain combines TRBV2 with TRBJ2-7; a possible D gene is TRBD1 (6 bases). Trimming took 5 bases from V and 0 from J, leaving 14 bases between them. This CDR3 spans 15 amino acids. The V gene's germline CDR1 is SNHLY and CDR2 FYNNEI. CDR3 nucleotides: TGTGCCAGCAGTAGGCACAGGGCTAGCTCCTACGAGCAGTACTTC. It specifies CASSRHRASSYEQYF.

The rearrangement links TRBV5-1 to TRBJ2-3; the match to TRBD2 covers 12 bases. The CDR3 has 18 amino acids. Trimming removed 4 bases from V and 2 bases from J; junction bases left unmatched: 11. In germline, CDR1 is SGHRS, CDR2 YFSETQ. The CDR3 sequence is CASSPASGGAHYTDTQYF. In DNA, the CDR3 is TGCGCCAGCAGCCCCGCTAGCGGGGGGGCCCATTACACAGATACGCAGTATTTT. The whole variable domain, remainder taken from reference TRBV5-1 and TRBJ2-3, is KAGVTQTPRYLIKTRGQQVTLSCSPISGHRSVSWYQQTPGQGLQFLFEYFSETQRNKGNFPGRFSGRQFSNSRSEMNVSTLELGDSALYLCASSPASGGAHYTDTQYFGPGTRLTVL.

The V and J genes are TRBV5-1 and TRBJ2-1; D might be TRBD2 (5 bases). Trimming pared 0 bases from V and 3 bases from J, leaving 7 bases between. The germline V gene has CDR1 SGHRS and CDR2 YFSETQ. The CDR3 covers 14 residues. The CDR3 DNA reads TGCGCCAGCAGCTTGGGCGGGTTCTACAATGAGCAGTTCTTC. Residues: CASSLGGFYNEQFF.

The genes are TRBV5-1 and TRBJ2-2; a weak D match, TRBD1 (6 bases). Trimming cost V 1 base and J 6 bases, with 13 bases left between them. Germline V CDR1 and CDR2: SGHRS, YFSETQ. This CDR3 has 15 amino acids. The CDR3 DNA reads TGCGCCAGCAGCTTGCGGCCTAAGGGGGCCGGGGAGCTGTTTTTT. This codes for CASSLRPKGAGELFF.

This chain connects TRBV3-1 (or the pseudogene TRBV3-2) to TRBJ2-4; weak D call: TRBD2 (5 bases). The V and J ends lost 0 bases and 1 base respectively, with 7 bases between them. Germline-derived CDR1 and CDR2 are LGHDT and YNNKEL (reference sequence). The CDR3 totals 15 residues. Here the CDR3 DNA reads TGTGCCAGCAGCCAAGATACGGGGGCCAAAAACATTCAGTACTTC. Translating gives CASSQDTGAKNIQYF.

The gene calls are TRBV7-2 and TRBJ2-2; TRBD2 agrees at 14 bases. Germline V gene data show CDR1 as SGHTA and CDR2 as FQGNSA. V lost 5 bases, J lost 1 base, and 6 bases stayed unmatched. CDR3 length equals 18 residues. CDR3 in amino acids: CASSPHGLAGGNTGELFF. The CDR3 bases are TGTGCCAGCAGCCCACATGGACTAGCGGGGGGGAACACCGGGGAGCTGTTTTTT.